This TCR beta chain stems from a study of OX40 agonist ivuxolimab in advanced cancers. Study conclusions and caveats: Determination of antigen specificity was not performed for the expanded peripheral T cells.

The method was immunoSEQ multiplex PCR; TCRdb's version includes in-frame clones alone and lacks a portion of them. Here the sample spans about 81,000 clones, about 88% being singletons. Note on this clone: Its antigen is still unknown.

Germline-derived CDR1 and CDR2 are SGHTA and FQGNSA. This CDR3 contains 12 residues. V was shortened by 5 bases and J by 4 bases, with 8 bases between the two germline ends. The receptor comes from an adult with an advanced solid tumor such as melanoma, head and neck, liver or kidney cancer. The V and J genes are TRBV7-2 and TRBJ1-2; D might be TRBD1 (5 bases). Sequencing used CD4+ or CD8+ T cells sorted from blood, obtained in a trial of the OX40 agonist ivuxolimab. CDR3 nucleotide sequence: TGTGCCAGCAGCCGGGGCAGCTATGGCTACACCTTC. This codes for CASSRGSYGYTF.